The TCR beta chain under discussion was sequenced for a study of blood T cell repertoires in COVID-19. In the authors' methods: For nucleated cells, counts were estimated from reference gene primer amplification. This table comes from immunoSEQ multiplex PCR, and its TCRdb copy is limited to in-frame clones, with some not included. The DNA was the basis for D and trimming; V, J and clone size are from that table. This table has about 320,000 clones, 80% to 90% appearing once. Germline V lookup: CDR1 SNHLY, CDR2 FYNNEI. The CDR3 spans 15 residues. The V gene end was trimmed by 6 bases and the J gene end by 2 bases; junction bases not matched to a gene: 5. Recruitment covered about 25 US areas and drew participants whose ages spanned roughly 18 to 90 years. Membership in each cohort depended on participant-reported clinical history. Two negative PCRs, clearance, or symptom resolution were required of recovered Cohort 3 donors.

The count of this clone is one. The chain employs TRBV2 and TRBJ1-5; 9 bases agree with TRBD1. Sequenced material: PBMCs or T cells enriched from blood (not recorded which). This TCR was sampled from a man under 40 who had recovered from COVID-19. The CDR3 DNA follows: TGTGCCAGCAGACAGGGGGCGCCGGGCAATCAGCCCCAGCATTTT. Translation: CASRQGAPGNQPQHF.